The 7 T cell receptor beta chains below all came from one sample that was sequenced in a study of T cells in Graves' hyperthyroidism and ophthalmopathy. Template material for amplifying TCR beta CDR3 regions consisted of RNA transcripts. When the TCR CDR3 underwent first-round RT-PCR, the HTBI primer set was used. Via MiXCR, TCRdb re-called the multiplex PCR reads, giving one row per CDR3 protein. The sample lists approximately 410,000 distinct CDR3 sequences, roughly 14% occurring once. The sequencing input was blood. These receptors all come from a young man with Graves' ophthalmopathy.

A few counts support this clonotype. The rearrangement joins TRBV19 to TRBJ2-7; 10 bases line up with TRBD2. The CDR3 is made up of 16 amino acids. The J segment lost 0 bases and the V segment lost 4 bases, leaving 6 bases of the junction unmatched. Per germline, CDR1 LNHDA and CDR2 SQIVND (reference sequence). The CDR3 is CASSTVAGGPSYEQYF. Written as DNA, the CDR3 is TGTGCCAGTAGTACTGTAGCGGGGGGCCCCTCCTACGAGCAGTACTTC.

This chain links TRBV3-1 with TRBJ2-5, with TRBD2 matching 13 bases. V dropped 3 bases and J dropped 13; count of bases not matched to a gene: 11. Germline CDR1 LGHDT, CDR2 YNNKEL (reference sequence). This CDR3 is built from 15 residues. The chain's CDR3 is CASSQDRLAGGPGYF. CDR3 nucleotides: TGTGCCAGCAGCCAGGATCGACTAGCGGGGGGACCTGGGTACTTC.

The rearrangement joins TRBV2 to TRBJ1-5; D remains unclear. Per the germline V gene, CDR1 is SNHLY and CDR2 is FYNNEI. V shed 3 bases and J shed 9 bases, with 12 bases lying between them. The CDR3 totals 13 residues. CDR3 sequence reads: CASSESDVLPQHF. The CDR3, as DNA: TGTGCCAGCAGTGAGTCAGACGTTCTGCCCCAGCATTTT.

This clonotype was recorded many times. The chain is built from TRBV7-2 and TRBJ2-7; D unclear. Germline V gives CDR1 SGHTA, CDR2 FQGNSA. The CDR3 spans 12 residues. V was clipped by 7 bases and J by 0 bases, with 7 bases between them. The chain's CDR3 is CASTGPSYEQYF. The DNA for the CDR3 is TGTGCCAGCACCGGACCCTCCTACGAGCAGTACTTC.

J is TRBJ2-3 and V is TRBV19; 8 nucleotides align to TRBD2. With V trimmed by 10 bases and J by 5 bases, 5 bases remained unmatched. CDR3 length: 12 amino acids. Germline CDR1 and CDR2: LNHDA and SQIVND (reference sequence). This CDR3 is CATGLAGDTQYF. The CDR3, as DNA: TGTGCCACCGGACTAGCTGGAGATACGCAGTATTTT.

The genes are TRBV4-1 and TRBJ2-1; 7 nucleotides line up with TRBD2. Germline assignment: CDR1 MGHRA and CDR2 YSYEKL. This CDR3 contains 15 residues. V shed 2 bases, J shed 2 bases, and the junction held 3 bases outside the gene matches. The CDR3 loop reads CASSQLGLAYNEQFF. The CDR3 bases are TGCGCCAGCAGCCAACTAGGACTAGCCTACAATGAGCAGTTCTTC.

This clonotype was seen ten or more times. The CDR3 bases are TGTGCCAGCAGCCCTACTGGACTAGCTGAGACCCAGTACTTC. Protein product: CASSPTGLAETQYF. This chain uses TRBV6-1 with TRBJ2-5; TRBD2 aligns across 8 bases. The V segment lost 6 bases and the J segment 5 bases; nucleotides outside the gene matches: 8. The CDR3 loop spans 14 amino acids. CDR1 is MNHNS and CDR2 is SASEGT in the germline V gene.